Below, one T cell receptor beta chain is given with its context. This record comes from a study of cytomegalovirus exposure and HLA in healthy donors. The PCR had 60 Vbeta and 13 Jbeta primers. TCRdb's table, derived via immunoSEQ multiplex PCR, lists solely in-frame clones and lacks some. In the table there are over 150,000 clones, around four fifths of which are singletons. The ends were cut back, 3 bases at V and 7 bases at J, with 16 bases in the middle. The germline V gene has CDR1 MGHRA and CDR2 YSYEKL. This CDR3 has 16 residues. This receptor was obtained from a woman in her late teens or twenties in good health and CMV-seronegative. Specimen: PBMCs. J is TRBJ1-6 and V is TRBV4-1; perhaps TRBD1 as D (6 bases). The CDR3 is CASSQDGGLGNSPLHF. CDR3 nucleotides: TGCGCCAGCAGCCAGGATGGGGGCTTGGGGAATTCACCCCTCCACTTT.